A single sample is the source of the 27 T cell receptor beta chains below, sequenced in a study of beta chain features in type 1 diabetes. Expressed TCRB transcripts were sequenced, since all the RNA that had been isolated was reverse transcribed. The repertoire was sequenced with immunoSEQ multiplex PCR; TCRdb's copy has only in-frame clones and lacks some. Among 810,000 or so clones listed, roughly a sixth were seen once. Source material: naive CD4+ T cells from blood. These receptors were obtained from a woman aged 18-30 years in good health.

V and J are TRBV5-6 and TRBJ2-5; maybe TRBD1 (6 bases). V shed 3 bases and J shed 5 bases, with 14 bases lying between them. Germline CDR1 and CDR2: SGHDT and YYEEEE. The CDR3 consists of 14 residues. CDR3 amino acids: CASSSLGGPETQYF. The CDR3 DNA sequence: TGTGCCAGCAGCTCCCTTGGGGGCCCGGAGACCCAGTACTTC.

The count of this clone is one. This chain connects TRBV7-9 to TRBJ2-4; 13 nucleotides align to TRBD2. CDR1 is SEHNR, CDR2 FQNEAQ, per germline (reference sequence). CDR3 length: 17 amino acids. V lost 5 bases and J lost 1; bases outside the gene matches: 5. The CDR3 sequence: CASSRLAGGRAKNIQYF. The CDR3 DNA is TGTGCCAGCAGCCGACTAGCGGGAGGTCGGGCCAAAAACATTCAGTACTTC. The variable domain in full, completed from reference TRBV7-9 and TRBJ2-4, reads DTGVSQNPRHKITKRGQNVTFRCDPISEHNRLYWYRQTLGQGPEFLTYFQNEAQLEKSRLLSDRFSAERPKGSFSTLEIQRTEQGDSAMYLCASSRLAGGRAKNIQYFGAGTRLSVL.

This clone was recorded a few times. The chain uses TRBV4-2 and TRBJ2-7; tentatively, D is TRBD2 (6 bases). The CDR3 has 13 residues. The V end was cut by 3 bases, the J end by 2 bases, with 8 bases between. The germline gives CDR1 LGHNA, CDR2 YNFKEQ. CDR3 nucleotide sequence: TGTGCCAGCAGCCAGGACTATGCCTACGAGCAGTACTTC. Residues: CASSQDYAYEQYF.

The rearrangement links TRBV6-6 to TRBJ1-2; 9 bases match TRBD1. V shed 6 bases and J 7 bases; nucleotides not matched to a gene: 6. The CDR3 has 13 amino acids. Germline V gene lookup returns CDR1 MNHNY and CDR2 SVGAGI (reference sequence). The CDR3 DNA follows: TGTGCCAGCAGCTGGGACAGGGTATCTGGCTACACCTTC. It translates to CASSWDRVSGYTF.

CDR3 sequence (DNA): TGTGCCAGCAGCTTAAGCCGGCGACAGGGGGCTTGGGAGACCCAGTACTTC. Residues: CASSLSRRQGAWETQYF. This chain links TRBV7-9 with TRBJ2-5; 10 nucleotides align to TRBD1. Germline CDR1 reads SEHNR; CDR2 reads FQNEAQ (reference sequence). With V trimmed by 2 bases and J by 5 bases, 11 bases remained unmatched. The CDR3 runs to 17 residues.

V and J are TRBV11-2 and TRBJ1-4; maybe TRBD1 (6 bases). The CDR3 is made up of 13 amino acids. The germline V gene encodes CDR1 SGHAT and CDR2 FQNNGV. V gave up 5 bases and J gave up 10 bases, with 14 bases separating them. The CDR3: CASSPDRWGKLFF. DNA for the CDR3: TGTGCCAGCAGCCCCGACAGGTGGGGAAAACTGTTTTTT.

The J gene is TRBJ1-1, the V gene TRBV18; no firm D call. The CDR3 has 14 residues. V was pared by 4 bases and J by 5 bases, with 14 bases between. Germline V gene data show CDR1 as KGHSH and CDR2 as LQKENI. CDR3: CASSRGSWGTEAFF. The CDR3 nucleotides are TGTGCCAGCTCACGGGGATCCTGGGGAACTGAAGCTTTCTTT. The full variable domain, in which reference TRBV18 and TRBJ1-1 provide the parts outside the CDR3, is NAGVMQNPRHLVRRRGQEARLRCSPMKGHSHVYWYRQLPEEGLKFMVYLQKENIIDESGMPKERFSAEFPKEGPSILRIQQVVRGDSAAYFCASSRGSWGTEAFFGQGTRLTVV.

J is TRBJ2-5 and V is TRBV13; D might be TRBD1 or TRBD2, each matching 5 bases. CDR3 size: 13 residues. Trimming removed 5 bases from V and 5 bases from J, with 12 bases in between. Germline loops: CDR1 PRHDT, CDR2 FYEKMQ (reference sequence). CDR3 DNA: TGTGCCAGCAGCCGCGTGGGACGGGAGACCCAGTACTTC. This translates into CASSRVGRETQYF.

The gene calls are TRBV18 and TRBJ2-7, with D possibly being TRBD1 or TRBD2 (5 bases each). Trimming took 2 bases from V and 9 from J, leaving 17 bases between them. Germline V gene sequence: CDR1 KGHSH, CDR2 LQKENI. This CDR3 comprises 14 residues. CDR3 in DNA: TGTGCCAGCTCACCAACGGGACCCCGAACGGGGCAGTACTTC. Its translation: CASSPTGPRTGQYF.

The sample holds a few counts of this clone. The chain carries TRBV5-1 and TRBJ2-3; the match to TRBD1 covers 7 bases. CDR3 length equals 12 residues. V dropped 4 bases and J dropped 9; count of bases not matched to a gene: 5. CDR1 is SGHRS, CDR2 YFSETQ, per germline. This CDR3 is CASSSDRETQYF. The CDR3 nucleotides are TGCGCCAGCAGCAGCGACAGGGAGACGCAGTATTTT.

V usage is TRBV7-9 and J usage is TRBJ1-1; a weak D match, TRBD1 (6 bases). V shed 0 bases and J shed 5 bases, with 10 bases lying between them. CDR3 size: 14 residues. Germline V gene lookup returns CDR1 SEHNR and CDR2 FQNEAQ (reference sequence). The CDR3 sequence: CASSLAWGRTEAFF. The CDR3 bases are TGTGCCAGCAGCTTAGCATGGGGGCGAACTGAAGCTTTCTTT.

This clone was picked up a small number of times. This chain connects TRBV7-6 to TRBJ2-1; 7 bases are a match to TRBD2. With V trimmed by 3 bases and J by 5 bases, 7 bases remained unmatched. The V gene's germline CDR1 is SGHVS and CDR2 FNYEAQ. CDR3 length: 15 amino acids. CDR3 sequence reads: CASSFYGTNNNEQFF. CDR3 nucleotides: TGTGCCAGCAGCTTTTACGGGACTAATAACAATGAGCAGTTCTTC.

In this sample, this clone turned up a few times. The V call is TRBV28, the J call TRBJ2-1, with TRBD2 identical over 14 bases. V dropped 6 bases and J dropped 7; count of bases not matched to a gene: 2. Germline CDR1 MDHEN, CDR2 SYDVKM. The CDR3 has 14 amino acids. CDR3 amino acids: CASRRTSGGNEQFF. The DNA for the CDR3 is TGTGCCAGCAGGCGGACTAGCGGGGGGAATGAGCAGTTCTTC.

The chain joins TRBV7-9 to TRBJ2-6; D is possibly TRBD1 (6 bases). V was clipped by 1 base and J by 2 bases, with 6 bases between them. CDR1 and CDR2 (germline): SEHNR, FQNEAQ (reference sequence). There are 15 residues in the CDR3. In DNA, the CDR3 is TGTGCCAGCAGCTTAGGGGACACTGGGGCCAACGTCCTGACTTTC. Translating gives CASSLGDTGANVLTF.

The genes are TRBV6-1 and TRBJ2-1; D is possibly TRBD1 or TRBD2 (5 bases each). V was shortened by 6 bases and J by 4 bases, with 13 bases between the two germline ends. Germline values: CDR1 MNHNS, CDR2 SASEGT. The CDR3 contains 14 residues. The CDR3 DNA reads TGTGCCAGCAGAACGCTGGGACGTTACAATGAGCAGTTCTTC. Its protein is CASRTLGRYNEQFF.

This clone was seen only once. V usage is TRBV7-3 and J usage is TRBJ2-3; no firm D call. The CDR3 is 18 residues long. V lost 2 bases to trimming and J lost 5 bases, with 23 bases between them. The germline V gene encodes CDR1 SGHTA and CDR2 FQGTGA. The CDR3 sequence: CASSLVVGLGHPGDTQYF. For the CDR3, the DNA is TGTGCCAGCAGCTTAGTTGTGGGCCTAGGCCACCCGGGAGATACGCAGTATTTT.

This clone was seen a few times. The rearrangement links TRBV5-4 to TRBJ2-5, with a weak D call TRBD2 (6 bases). CDR3 size: 14 residues. The germline gives CDR1 SGHNT, CDR2 YYREEE (reference sequence). Trimming cost V 2 bases and J 2 bases, with 10 bases left between them. The chain's CDR3 is CASSLGTPQETQYF. CDR3 DNA: TGTGCCAGCAGCTTAGGGACTCCACAAGAGACCCAGTACTTC.

The chain has TRBV5-6 and TRBJ2-1; 11 bases map to TRBD2. The CDR3 is 18 amino acids. J lost 7 bases, V lost 2 bases, and 14 bases had no gene match. Germline CDR1 and CDR2: SGHDT and YYEEEE. CDR3 loop: CASSLGTSGSSGRNEQFF. The CDR3 coding sequence is TGTGCCAGCAGCTTAGGTACTAGCGGGAGTTCCGGTAGGAATGAGCAGTTCTTC.

This clone was seen a handful of times. Here the CDR3 reads CASRLAGGPHNEQFF. CDR3 nucleotides: TGTGCCAGCCGTCTAGCGGGAGGGCCGCACAATGAGCAGTTCTTC. The chain recombines TRBV25-1 with TRBJ2-1, with 12 bases matching TRBD2. With V trimmed by 8 bases and J by 5 bases, 7 bases remained unmatched. This CDR3 has 15 residues. Germline V gene lookup returns CDR1 MGHDK and CDR2 SYGVNS.

A few counts support this clone. The V and J genes are TRBV29-1 and TRBJ2-6; TRBD2 might be the D (5 bases). The CDR3 is 14 amino acids. The ends were cut back, 5 bases at V and 3 bases at J, with 11 bases in the middle. Germline V CDR1 and CDR2: SQVTM, ANQGSEA. CDR3 sequence (DNA): TGCAGCGTTATAGGCGGGCTTGGGGCCAACGTCCTGACTTTC. Translated: CSVIGGLGANVLTF. Complete variable domain (other parts from reference TRBV29-1 and TRBJ2-6): SAVISQKPSRDICQRGTSLTIQCQVDSQVTMMFWYRQQPGQSLTLIATANQGSEATYESGFVIDKFPISRPNLTFSTLTVSNMSPEDSSIYLCSVIGGLGANVLTFGAGSRLTVL.

The chain carries TRBV6-6 and TRBJ2-2; D remains ambiguous. CDR1 is MNHNY and CDR2 is SVGAGI in the germline V gene (reference sequence). The CDR3 sequence is 12 residues long. Trimming left V 6 bases short and J 9 bases short, with 11 bases between. The CDR3 region is CASSRGGRELFF. CDR3 in DNA: TGTGCCAGCAGCCGAGGTGGGCGGGAGCTGTTTTTT.

This chain connects TRBV2 to TRBJ1-6; 8 bases match TRBD1. Germline CDR1 is SNHLY and CDR2 is FYNNEI. This CDR3 has 14 amino acids. Germline trimming cut 8 bases from V and 10 bases from J; bases unmatched to any gene: 10. CDR3 loop: CASEGQAMGSPLHF. As DNA, the CDR3 is TGTGCCAGCGAGGGACAGGCGATGGGATCACCCCTCCACTTT.

The gene calls are TRBV7-2 and TRBJ2-2; no clear D. CDR1 is SGHTA, CDR2 FQGNSA, per germline. Trimming removed 1 base from V and 1 base from J, with 7 bases in between. The CDR3 spans 15 residues. CDR3 in amino acids: CASSLVRENTGELFF. CDR3 nucleotides: TGTGCCAGCAGCTTAGTAAGGGAGAACACCGGGGAGCTGTTTTTT.

The sample holds a few counts of this clone. The chain links TRBV5-1 to TRBJ2-1; 7 nucleotides agree with TRBD1. Unmatched junction bases numbered 14, after V lost 0 bases and J lost 8 bases. The CDR3 is made up of 17 amino acids. CDR1 and CDR2 (germline): SGHRS, YFSETQ. The chain's CDR3 is CASSLGRRTLDRDEQFF. The CDR3 DNA reads as TGCGCCAGCAGCTTGGGGCGAAGGACCCTCGACAGGGATGAGCAGTTCTTC.

V usage is TRBV18 and J usage is TRBJ2-7; the D gene could be TRBD1 or TRBD2 (5 bases each). V gave up 2 bases and J gave up 3 bases, with 11 bases separating them. Germline CDR1 and CDR2: KGHSH and LQKENI. The CDR3 has 14 residues. The CDR3 spells CASSPDRGGYEQYF. The CDR3 bases are TGTGCCAGCTCACCAGATCGTGGGGGCTACGAGCAGTACTTC.

The CDR3 here is CASSEYQKTQYF. DNA of the CDR3: TGTGCCAGCAGTGAATATCAGAAGACCCAGTACTTC. The chain is built from TRBV25-1 and TRBJ2-5; no firm D call. V lost 0 bases and J 6 bases, leaving 5 bases between the germline ends. Germline V CDR1 and CDR2: MGHDK, SYGVNS. The CDR3 is 12 amino acids. Full variable domain (missing parts from reference TRBV25-1 and TRBJ2-5): EADIYQTPRYLVIGTGKKITLECSQTMGHDKMYWYQQDPGMELHLIHYSYGVNSTEKGDLSSESTVSRIRTEHFPLTLESARPSHTSQYLCASSEYQKTQYFGPGTRLLVL.

This clone has just a few counts. Different DNA sequences within this sample yield the same CDR3. The genes are TRBV2 and TRBJ2-5, with 12 positions matching TRBD2. After removal of 6 bases from V and 4 bases from J, the junction contained 3 bases not matched to a gene. The CDR3 length is 14 residues. Per germline, CDR1 SNHLY and CDR2 FYNNEI. The CDR3 region is CASRRLAGVETQYF. Here the CDR3 DNA reads TGTGCCAGCAGAAGACTAGCGGGAGTAGAGACCCAGTACTTC.